This T cell receptor (beta chain) appears in the sequencing data of a study of cytomegalovirus exposure and HLA in healthy donors. Broader study findings: In vitro experiments confirmed that three CMV-associated chains were specific for CMV antigens. Some TCR beta chains (more than 150 of them) were listed as cytomegalovirus-associated. An analysis done earlier found most TCR beta V segments productive about 87% or about 30% of the time.

On this clone itself: What it recognizes is unknown.

Per the germline V gene, CDR1 is LGHNT and CDR2 is FRNRAP. The trim removed 11 bases at V and 1 base at J, leaving 10 bases unmatched. This CDR3 contains 14 residues. Primers included in the PCR were 60 Vbeta and 13 Jbeta primers. The data were produced by immunoSEQ multiplex PCR, yet TCRdb's version contains in-frame clones alone and is incomplete. The sample includes more than 150,000 clones, about 79% of them seen just once. Nominally healthy donors were sampled, though unrecorded immune exposures were likely. This clonotype originated in a man aged 45-65 years in good health and CMV-seropositive. The chain has TRBV12-5 and TRBJ2-5, with 7 bases fitting TRBD2. The source material was PBMCs. For the CDR3, the DNA is TGTGCTTCCCGCCGGGGGGACGTCCAAGAGACCCAGTACTTC. It translates to CASRRGDVQETQYF.